The clone carrying this T cell receptor (beta chain) was seen ten or more times. What it binds is unknown. The sample belongs to a study of identical twins. Study-level points and caveats: Modelling underestimated the level of out-of-frame TCR alpha sharing observed in monozygotic twins. For zero-insertion analyses, partial confounding could come from invariant MAIT and iNKT cells. For cord blood, abundant beta clonotypes had fewer insertions, unlike memory repertoires, which showed none.

Germline CDR1 is SEHNR and CDR2 is FQNEAQ (reference sequence). The CDR3 is 11 residues long. V gave up 4 bases and J gave up 9 bases, with 7 bases separating them. A template switching step contributed a universal primer site, while unique molecular identifiers were present in the cDNA. TCRdb fed the 5' RACE reads into MiXCR, producing one record per CDR3 protein. The data show hundreds of thousands of distinct CDR3 sequences, about 7.5% seen once. This sample was also put to use in a study of yellow fever vaccine responses in identical twins.

The chain employs TRBV7-9 and TRBJ2-1; no reliable D call. Sequencing input: memory (CD45RO+) T cells sorted from blood. The TCR comes from a woman aged 18-29 years in good health. In nucleotides, the CDR3 is TGTGCCAGCAGCTCCCCCCGTGAGCAGTTCTTC. Translated, it gives CASSSPREQFF.